A single sample is the source of the 15 T cell receptor beta chains below, sequenced in a study of blood T cell repertoires in COVID-19. TCRdb's table, derived via immunoSEQ multiplex PCR, lists solely in-frame clones and lacks some. The sample contains almost 100,000 clones, roughly nine tenths of which appear only once. Input material: peripheral blood. The receptor set was obtained from a man in his fifties with acute or convalescent COVID-19.

The gene calls are TRBV6-5 and TRBJ2-7; D gene unclear. The CDR3 sequence is 15 residues long. V was clipped by 0 bases and J by 0 bases, with 9 bases between them. CDR1 is MNHEY, CDR2 SVGAGI, per germline. CDR3 DNA: TGTGCCAGCAGTTACTCGAAACAGTCCTCCTACGAGCAGTACTTC. It codes for CASSYSKQSSYEQYF.

CDR3 amino acids: CASSLTGNEKLFF. CDR3 sequence (DNA): TGTGCCAGCAGCCTGACAGGGAATGAAAAACTGTTTTTT. The genes are TRBV6-5 and TRBJ1-4; 7 positions agree with TRBD1. There are 13 residues in the CDR3. Looked up from germline, CDR1 is MNHEY and CDR2 is SVGAGI. J gave up 5 bases and V 6 bases, and 3 bases lay outside the gene matches.

V and J are TRBV5-1 and TRBJ1-2, with a tentative D call TRBD1 (6 bases). With 4 bases removed from V and 4 bases from J, the gap between germline ends came to 20 bases. CDR3 length: 16 amino acids. Germline CDR1 and CDR2: SGHRS and YFSETQ. The CDR3 here is CASSRGGTTGSYGYTF. CDR3 DNA sequence: TGCGCCAGCAGCCGGGGAGGGACCACAGGGTCCTATGGCTACACCTTC.

The chain recombines TRBV18 with TRBJ2-7; TRBD1 matches 12 bases. Germline assignment: CDR1 KGHSH and CDR2 LQKENI. V shed 6 bases, J shed 4 bases, and the junction held 7 bases outside the gene matches. The CDR3 spans 15 residues. In nucleotides, the CDR3 is TGTGCCAGCTCGCTCGGGACAGGGGGCCGTTACGAGCAGTACTTC. Translated: CASSLGTGGRYEQYF.

V is TRBV11-3 and J is TRBJ2-7; 7 positions match TRBD2. The CDR3 length is 17 residues. CDR1 and CDR2 from the germline V gene are SGHNT and YENEEA. J was trimmed by 9 bases and V by 4 bases; bases with no gene match: 21. The DNA of the CDR3 is TGTGCCAGCAGCTCCGAGGGGTCCCCGGGAGGAGCTGACGGGCAGTACTTC. Translating it yields CASSSEGSPGGADGQYF.

Only one count was recorded for this clone. The rearrangement uses TRBV30 and TRBJ1-2; D remains unclear. The CDR3 covers 13 residues. Germline CDR1 GTSNPN, CDR2 SVGIG (reference sequence). Trimming took 4 bases from V and 6 from J, leaving 15 bases between them. The CDR3 protein is CAWTLGQIDGYTF. The CDR3 nucleotides are TGTGCCTGGACGTTGGGCCAAATTGATGGCTACACCTTC.

V is TRBV7-3 and J is TRBJ2-2; TRBD2 matches at 11 bases. This CDR3 spans 15 amino acids. From germline, CDR1 is SGHTA and CDR2 FQGTGA. The V and J ends lost 5 bases and 5 bases, in that order; junction bases with no gene match: 4. CDR3 coding DNA: TGTGCCAGCAGCCTACTAGCGGGAGTTACCGGGGAGCTGTTTTTT. Translated, it gives CASSLLAGVTGELFF.

The chain is built from TRBV30 and TRBJ2-1; possibly TRBD1 for D (5 bases). Trimming stripped 0 bases from V and 14 bases from J, with 17 bases between. Germline CDR1 GTSNPN, CDR2 SVGIG (reference sequence). The CDR3 covers 13 residues. This CDR3 reads CAWSVYQTKGKFF. The CDR3 nucleotides read TGTGCCTGGAGTGTATACCAGACGAAGGGGAAGTTCTTC.

The chain joins TRBV30 to TRBJ2-1; TRBD2 matches 8 bases. The CDR3 spans 16 residues. CDR1 GTSNPN and CDR2 SVGIG come from the germline V gene (reference sequence). V was pared by 0 bases and J by 0 bases, with 4 bases of the junction left unmatched. The DNA of the CDR3 is TGTGCCTGGAGTGTAGTTCTAGCGGGCTCCTACAATGAGCAGTTCTTC. Its protein is CAWSVVLAGSYNEQFF.

The J gene is TRBJ1-2, the V gene TRBV5-4; 9 bases align to TRBD1. There are 15 residues in the CDR3. V lost 3 bases and J lost 8; bases outside the gene matches: 11. Germline V CDR1 and CDR2: SGHNT, YYREEE (reference sequence). The CDR3 DNA reads TGTGCCAGCAGCTCCGGGACAGGGTTCTACGGGGGCTACACCTTC. Translating gives CASSSGTGFYGGYTF.

This chain links TRBV29-1 with TRBJ1-5; no definite D call. Germline V gives CDR1 SQVTM, CDR2 ANQGSEA. The CDR3 is made up of 13 amino acids. V lost 5 bases and J lost 0, with 8 bases in between. CDR3 amino acids: CSVWSGSNQPQHF. CDR3 sequence (DNA): TGCAGCGTTTGGTCGGGTAGCAATCAGCCCCAGCATTTT.

The V call is TRBV4-2, the J call TRBJ2-2; the match to TRBD2 covers 8 bases. V shed 1 base, J shed 5 bases, and the junction held 6 bases outside the gene matches. This CDR3 contains 16 residues. The germline CDR1 and CDR2 sequences are LGHNA and YNFKEQ. The CDR3 loop reads CASSQGSAGDTGELFF. The CDR3 DNA is TGTGCCAGCAGCCAAGGGTCAGCGGGAGATACCGGGGAGCTGTTTTTT.

The chain recombines TRBV14 with TRBJ2-3; a weak D match, TRBD2 (6 bases). Trimming took 1 base from V and 10 from J, leaving 21 bases between them. CDR1 is SGHDN, CDR2 FVKESK, per germline. The CDR3 totals 16 residues. The CDR3 DNA reads as TGTGCCAGCAGCCAAGGAGTACTAGCCGCCTGGTCAGCGCAGTATTTT. Translated, it gives CASSQGVLAAWSAQYF.

The genes are TRBV18 and TRBJ2-7; 13 bases match TRBD2. This CDR3 spans 16 amino acids. Looked up from germline, CDR1 is KGHSH and CDR2 is LQKENI. V trimming: 4 bases; J trimming: 6 bases; junction bases outside the gene matches: 9. The CDR3 DNA is TGTGCCAGCTCACGCTATGGACTAGCGGGAGAGTTCGAGCAGTACTTC. Its translation is CASSRYGLAGEFEQYF.

The chain recombines TRBV4-1 with TRBJ1-5; perhaps TRBD1 as D (5 bases). With 0 bases removed from V and 2 bases from J, the gap between germline ends came to 11 bases. CDR3 length: 16 amino acids. Germline CDR1 is MGHRA and CDR2 is YSYEKL. This chain's CDR3 is CASSQEGGRGNQPQHF. DNA of the CDR3: TGCGCCAGCAGCCAAGAGGGGGGGAGAGGCAATCAGCCCCAGCATTTT.